Sequencing of this TCR beta chain was carried out in a study of radiotherapy plus CTLA-4 blockade in lung cancer (dated by TCRdb to the late 2010s). For the study in its entirety: Among enrolled patients, 15% to 20% had an objective response and approximately 30% reached disease control. Study-level results and caveats: The strongest predictors of response were reported to be early dynamic shifts in blood T cell clones along with a rise in serum interferon-beta following radiation. After treatment with radiotherapy and ipilimumab, TCR clones that originated in tumors expanded in peripheral blood.

Library preparation was by the immunoSEQ multiplex PCR assay. As stored in TCRdb, this immuneACCESS dataset retains in-frame rearrangements with V and J assigned. A fraction of the clones does not appear; measured against another copy, unresolved V genes explain less than half of the discrepancy, and the remainder lacks a known reason. This sample holds about 87,000 clones; more than 75% were observed only once. Together, the top ten hold about a sixth of the sample. On this clone itself: This receptor's antigen is unknown. It has no much larger one-base neighbor in the sample; base qualities were not kept.

Unmatched junction bases come to 17, with V trimmed by 0 bases and J by 6 bases. The germline V gene (reference sequence) yields GTSNPN for CDR1 and SVGIG for CDR2. The CDR3 holds 17 amino acids from the cysteine to the phenylalanine. Only the CDR3 portion is preserved as DNA: 51 bases, with reading frame beginning at the first base. Focal radiation therapy combined with CTLA-4 blockade (ipilimumab) was tested in patients with chemo-refractory metastatic non-small-cell lung cancer. Sequencing was performed on peripheral blood, taken from a patient treated with radiotherapy plus ipilimumab. The receptor was derived from a human donor with non-small cell lung cancer that progressed on radiotherapy plus ipilimumab. The chain was built from TRBV30 and TRBJ2-7; TRBD1 fits 7 bases in the junction. The CDR3 is CAWSVPSKTGWRGEQYF. DNA sequence: TGTGCCTGGAGTGTACCCTCGAAGACAGGGTGGAGAGGCGAGCAGTACTTC. Outside the CDR3, residues come from the reference TRBV30 and TRBJ2-7 proteins, so the full variable domain is: SQTIHQWPATLVQPVGSPLSLECTVEGTSNPNLYWYRQAAGRGLQLLFYSVGIGQISSEVPQNLSASRPQDRQFILSSKKLLLSDSGFYLCAWSVPSKTGWRGEQYFGPGTRLTVT.